This T cell receptor (beta chain) was obtained from a study of cytomegalovirus exposure and HLA in healthy donors. Findings and caveats of the study: It was reported that the classifier diagnosed cytomegalovirus status with high specificity and sensitivity in both the original and validation cohorts.

CDR1 and CDR2 from the germline V gene are SEHNR and FQNEAQ (reference sequence). V shed 1 base and J shed 9 bases, with 16 bases lying between them. This CDR3 is built from 14 residues. For this clone: Antigen specificity is unknown.

Primers: 60 Vbeta forward and 13 Jbeta reverse. TCRdb's copy holds only in-frame clones and misses some; the assay was immunoSEQ multiplex PCR. This sample has 110,000 to 150,000 clones, with around 80% found just once. The chain links TRBV7-9 to TRBJ2-7; perhaps TRBD2 as D (5 bases). This TCR was sampled from a boy between 2 and 10 years old in good health and CMV-seronegative. Specimen: PBMCs. As DNA, the CDR3 is TGTGCCAGCAGCTTAGGGACTTCCCCACCGTGGCAGTACTTC. Translation: CASSLGTSPPWQYF.